This TCR beta chain was observed in a study of T-cell reconstitution after alpha-beta-depleted transplantation in children. A TCRbeta library incorporating unique molecular identifiers was prepared. TCRdb reprocessed the PCR reads via MiXCR and lists one record per CDR3 protein. The sample yields about 540,000 distinct CDR3 sequences, around 19% seen once. The receptor was isolated from a human donor who donated a stem cell graft to a child with acute lymphoblastic leukemia. The sequencing here drew on PBMCs from the stem cell graft donor, taken from the stem cell graft.

The CDR3 loop reads CASSGQGFGSGNYEQYF. The CDR3 bases are TGTGCCAGCAGTGGGCAGGGGTTTGGTAGCGGAAACTACGAGCAGTACTTC. The chain couples TRBV6-1 to TRBJ2-7; perhaps D is TRBD1 or TRBD2 (6 bases each). Looked up from germline, CDR1 is MNHNS and CDR2 is SASEGT. The CDR3 covers 17 residues. Trimming cost V 4 bases and J 3 bases, with 22 bases left between them.